The 27 T cell receptor beta chains presented below share a single source sample, sequenced in a study of blood T cells in healthy people across ages. Next came a second PCR, run for roughly 6 to 11 cycles, which used a sample-barcoded 5' primer along with a J-beta primer mix. TCRdb reprocessed the 5' RACE reads via MiXCR and lists one record per CDR3 protein. Among about 760,000 distinct CDR3 sequences listed, just over 55% were seen once. Material for sequencing was blood. Receptors were obtained from a middle-aged man in good health.

The chain uses TRBV3-1 and TRBJ1-1; tentative D call: TRBD1 (6 bases). The CDR3 runs to 14 residues. Per germline, CDR1 LGHDT and CDR2 YNNKEL (reference sequence). V lost 3 bases and J lost 3, with 11 bases in between. The CDR3 sequence is CASSHPGVYTEAFF. DNA for the CDR3: TGTGCCAGCAGCCATCCAGGGGTGTACACTGAAGCTTTCTTT.

This chain joins TRBV20-1 and TRBJ2-7, with a weak D call TRBD1 (5 bases). V was cut by 1 base and J by 5 bases, with 12 bases left in between. Per the germline V gene, CDR1 is DFQATT and CDR2 is SNEGSKA (reference sequence). The CDR3 is 13 residues long. CDR3 bases: TGCAGTGCTAGAGTGCCAGGGCTCAACGAGCAGTACTTC. It encodes CSARVPGLNEQYF.

The rearrangement links TRBV29-1 to TRBJ1-5; D remains ambiguous. The CDR3 runs 12 residues. Germline CDR1 SQVTM, CDR2 ANQGSEA. The germline V and J ends were trimmed by 3 bases and 6 bases, with 9 bases remaining between them. CDR3 amino acids: CSVDGRTQPQHF. The CDR3 DNA reads TGCAGCGTTGATGGGAGGACTCAGCCCCAGCATTTT.

The chain employs TRBV15 and TRBJ2-1, with a weak D call TRBD2 (6 bases). The J call is in doubt because the DNA end fits TRBJ2-7 better. CDR1 is LNHNV, CDR2 YYDKDF, per germline (reference sequence). The CDR3 has 15 residues. In nucleotides, the CDR3 is TGTGCCACCAGCAGAGGGGCTAGCGAGAACAATGAGCAGTACTTC. Its protein is CATSRGASENNEQYF.

V and J are TRBV7-2 and TRBJ2-3; D unclear. The CDR3 is 16 amino acids. CDR1 SGHTA and CDR2 FQGNSA come from the germline V gene. V was trimmed by 1 base and J by 4 bases, leaving 15 bases between them. CDR3 sequence reads: CASSLDRASGADTQYF. The CDR3 DNA sequence: TGTGCCAGCAGCTTAGATCGTGCTAGTGGGGCAGATACGCAGTATTTT.

V is TRBV12-3 or TRBV12-4 and J is TRBJ1-2, with 8 nucleotides matching TRBD1. With 4 bases clipped from V and 11 bases from J, the junction kept 6 bases outside the gene matches. There are 12 residues in the CDR3. The CDR3 DNA follows: TGTGCCAGCAGTTGGACAGGGAAGGAGTACACCTTC. Translated, it gives CASSWTGKEYTF.

The V call is TRBV29-1, the J call TRBJ1-2; D is unresolved. V was cut by 6 bases and J by 6 bases, with 17 bases left in between. The CDR3 consists of 13 residues. CDR1 is SQVTM, CDR2 ANQGSEA, per germline. The CDR3 region is CSVGNRARNGYTF. CDR3 DNA: TGCAGCGTCGGGAACCGGGCAAGAAATGGCTACACCTTC.

Ten or more counts support this clonotype. The chain carries TRBV20-1 and TRBJ2-6; 7 bases map to TRBD2. The CDR3 contains 16 residues. The trim removed 0 bases at V and 4 bases at J, leaving 6 bases unmatched. Germline CDR1 DFQATT, CDR2 SNEGSKA (reference sequence). As DNA, the CDR3 is TGCAGTGCTAGAGATGCCCGGGGGGAGGGGGCCAACGTCCTGACTTTC. This codes for CSARDARGEGANVLTF.

V is TRBV11-2 and J is TRBJ2-5; the match to TRBD1 covers 10 bases. V dropped 4 bases and J dropped 7; count of bases not matched to a gene: 6. CDR1 is SGHAT and CDR2 is FQNNGV in the germline V gene. The length of the CDR3 is 14 residues. The CDR3 sequence: CASSSGTGEGTQYF. In DNA, the CDR3 is TGTGCCAGCAGCTCGGGGACAGGGGAGGGGACCCAGTACTTC. The full variable domain, with the rest looked up from reference TRBV11-2 and TRBJ2-5, is EAGVAQSPRYKIIEKRQSVAFWCNPISGHATLYWYQQILGQGPKLLIQFQNNGVVDDSQLPKDRFSAERLKGVDSTLKIQPAKLEDSAVYLCASSSGTGEGTQYFGPGTRLLVL.

The chain combines TRBV9 with TRBJ2-1; TRBD2 is a possible D gene (7 bases). Germline loops: CDR1 SGDLS, CDR2 YYNGEE. The CDR3 loop spans 14 amino acids. Trimming shortened V by 0 bases and J by 9 bases, and 13 bases separated the two germline ends. CDR3: CASSVGPGGTEQFF. The DNA of the CDR3 is TGTGCCAGCAGCGTAGGTCCGGGGGGCACTGAGCAGTTCTTC.

The gene calls are TRBV10-3 and TRBJ2-7; no firm D call. Germline assignment: CDR1 ENHRY and CDR2 SYGVKD. The CDR3 has 14 residues. V shed 2 bases and J shed 1 base, with 9 bases lying between them. The CDR3 loop is CAISEDGDSYEQYF. In DNA, the CDR3 is TGTGCCATCAGTGAGGACGGAGATTCCTACGAGCAGTACTTC.

This clonotype was seen a single time. The V call is TRBV20-1, the J call TRBJ2-6, with D possibly TRBD2 on 5 matching bases. The V end lost 3 bases, the J end lost 8 bases, and 20 bases lay between the germline ends. The germline CDR1 and CDR2 sequences are DFQATT and SNEGSKA (reference sequence). CDR3 length: 16 amino acids. The CDR3 here is CSASRAPGVRTNVLTF. CDR3 nucleotide sequence: TGCAGTGCTAGTCGGGCACCCGGGGTTAGGACCAACGTCCTGACTTTC.

The chain carries TRBV12-3 or TRBV12-4 and TRBJ2-3, with unresolved D. This CDR3 is 14 amino acids long. Trimming pared 5 bases from V and 2 bases from J, leaving 11 bases between. The CDR3 DNA reads as TGTGCCAGCAGTCCTCAACCTAACACAGATACGCAGTATTTT. Amino acids: CASSPQPNTDTQYF.

This clonotype was picked up a small number of times. V gene TRBV7-2 combines with J gene TRBJ2-7; 7 bases align to TRBD1. The V and J ends lost 5 bases and 7 bases, in that order; junction bases with no gene match: 11. This CDR3 comprises 14 residues. CDR1 and CDR2 from the germline V gene are SGHTA and FQGNSA. CDR3 sequence: CASSTGTASNEQYF. The CDR3 DNA reads TGTGCCAGCAGCACCGGGACAGCCTCCAATGAGCAGTACTTC.

The V call is TRBV20-1, the J call TRBJ2-3; 11 bases are a match to TRBD2. Germline V gives CDR1 DFQATT, CDR2 SNEGSKA (reference sequence). V trimming: 4 bases; J trimming: 3 bases; junction bases outside the gene matches: 6. The CDR3 loop spans 15 amino acids. CDR3 nucleotides: TGCAGTGCTAACCGACTAGCGGGATTAACAGATACGCAGTATTTT. This encodes CSANRLAGLTDTQYF.

The rearrangement links TRBV12-3 or TRBV12-4 to TRBJ2-5; D remains unclear. The J call may be faulty, since TRBJ2-7 better matches the DNA end. The CDR3 totals 12 residues. The CDR3, as DNA: TGTGCCAGCAGTTTATCCCCGGGCGAGCAGTACTTC. Protein sequence: CASSLSPGEQYF.

This chain links TRBV20-1 with TRBJ2-5; the D is unclear. Germline CDR1 is DFQATT and CDR2 is SNEGSKA (reference sequence). This CDR3 contains 13 residues. V lost 1 base and J lost 11, with 17 bases in between. This CDR3 is CSARGQVLNEQYF. The CDR3 region has the DNA TGCAGTGCTAGAGGGCAGGTTCTCAATGAGCAGTACTTC.

This clonotype was recorded a few times. The genes are TRBV20-1 and TRBJ2-7; D remains ambiguous. CDR3 length: 11 residues. The V gene lost 1 base and the J gene lost 6 bases, with 7 bases spanning the gap. CDR1 and CDR2 from the germline V gene are DFQATT and SNEGSKA (reference sequence). In DNA, the CDR3 is TGCAGTGCTAGAGTTGATAGCGAGCAGTACTTC. This encodes CSARVDSEQYF.

In its sample, this clonotype was seen a few times. CDR3 region: CASSPRAGGSYEQYF. CDR3 coding DNA: TGCGCCAGCAGCCCCCGTGCAGGGGGGTCCTACGAGCAGTACTTC. The chain has TRBV4-3 and TRBJ2-7, with D perhaps matching TRBD1 (7 bases). Looked up from germline, CDR1 is LGHNA and CDR2 is YSLEER. V was pared by 4 bases and J by 1 base, with 14 bases between. This CDR3 has 15 amino acids.

The CDR3 DNA sequence: TGTGCCAGCAGTTTACACGCAGGGTTCTACGAGCAGTACTTC. Translated: CASSLHAGFYEQYF. The chain uses TRBV28 and TRBJ2-7; weak D call: TRBD1 (5 bases). The V and J ends lost 2 bases and 3 bases respectively, with 11 bases between them. Germline V gene sequence: CDR1 MDHEN, CDR2 SYDVKM. There are 14 residues in the CDR3.

The table lists this clonotype with a few counts. The genes are TRBV12-3 or TRBV12-4 and TRBJ2-7; TRBD1 might be the D (5 bases). Trimming pared 3 bases from V and 10 bases from J, leaving 22 bases between. The CDR3 is 15 amino acids. The DNA of the CDR3 is TGTGCCAGCAGTTTGGACACCCAGACTGGGTCTGCCCAGTACTTC. Translation gives CASSLDTQTGSAQYF.

This rearrangement joins TRBV7-2 to TRBJ2-3, with 8 bases fitting TRBD2. Germline lookup yields CDR1 SGHTA and CDR2 FQGNSA. Trimming took 0 bases from V and 2 from J; bases not matched to a gene: 13. The length of the CDR3 is 19 residues. CDR3 loop: CASSLARGRNRNYTDTQYF. CDR3 sequence (DNA): TGTGCCAGCAGCTTAGCCCGCGGGAGGAACAGAAATTACACAGATACGCAGTATTTT.

The CDR3 sequence is CASRDTKGISAFF. Written as DNA, the CDR3 is TGTGCCAGCAGGGACACTAAAGGGATTTCAGCTTTCTTT. The chain is built from TRBV9 and TRBJ1-1; maybe TRBD1 (5 bases). Trimming removed 5 bases at V and 10 bases at J, with 18 bases between. CDR3 length: 13 residues. Germline V lookup: CDR1 SGDLS, CDR2 YYNGEE.

The chain links TRBV5-1 to TRBJ2-3, with a possible D match to TRBD1 (6 bases). Germline V lookup: CDR1 SGHRS, CDR2 YFSETQ. The ends were cut back, 5 bases at V and 2 bases at J, with 15 bases in the middle. The CDR3 sequence is 15 residues long. Here the CDR3 reads CASRVRDTITDTQYF. The CDR3 DNA reads TGCGCCAGCAGGGTCAGGGACACCATCACAGATACGCAGTATTTT.

The rearrangement uses TRBV9 and TRBJ2-7, with TRBD2 matching 9 bases. The length of the CDR3 is 16 residues. Germline CDR1 and CDR2: SGDLS and YYNGEE. The ends lost 2 bases at V and 2 bases at J; junction bases unmatched: 8. The CDR3 region has the DNA TGTGCCAGCAGCGTTTCGGCGGGAGGGTCGCCCTACGAGCAGTACTTC. Its translation is CASSVSAGGSPYEQYF.

This chain connects TRBV10-3 to TRBJ2-5; D remains ambiguous. The tail of the sequence fits TRBJ2-7 better, so the J call may be wrong. Germline V gene lookup returns CDR1 ENHRY and CDR2 SYGVKD. There are 13 residues in the CDR3. This chain's CDR3 is CAISEVTGNEQYF. The CDR3 region has the DNA TGTGCCATCAGTGAGGTTACGGGTAACGAGCAGTACTTC.

The gene calls are TRBV20-1 and TRBJ2-7; D is ambiguous. Per the germline V gene, CDR1 is DFQATT and CDR2 is SNEGSKA (reference sequence). The CDR3 has 12 residues. V lost 2 bases and J lost 9, with 14 bases in between. The CDR3 DNA sequence: TGCAGTGCTAGACCGACCCTTGATGCGCAGTACTTC. The encoded protein is CSARPTLDAQYF.